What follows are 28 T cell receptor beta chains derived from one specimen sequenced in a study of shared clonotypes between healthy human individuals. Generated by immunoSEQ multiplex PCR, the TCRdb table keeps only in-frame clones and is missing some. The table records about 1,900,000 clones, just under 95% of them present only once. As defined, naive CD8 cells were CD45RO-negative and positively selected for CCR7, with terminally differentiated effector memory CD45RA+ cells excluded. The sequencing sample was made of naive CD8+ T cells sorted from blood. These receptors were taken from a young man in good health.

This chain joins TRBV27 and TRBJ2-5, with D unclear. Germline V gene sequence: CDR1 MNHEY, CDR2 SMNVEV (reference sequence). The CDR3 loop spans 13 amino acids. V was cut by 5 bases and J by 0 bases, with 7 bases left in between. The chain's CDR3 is CASSPLDQETQYF. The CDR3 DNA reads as TGTGCCAGCAGTCCCTTAGACCAAGAGACCCAGTACTTC.

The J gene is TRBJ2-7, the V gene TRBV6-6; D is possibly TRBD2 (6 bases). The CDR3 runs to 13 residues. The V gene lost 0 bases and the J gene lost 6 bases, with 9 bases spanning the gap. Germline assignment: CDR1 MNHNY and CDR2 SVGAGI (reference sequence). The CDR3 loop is CASSYSGGSEQYF. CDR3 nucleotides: TGTGCCAGCAGTTACTCAGGAGGGAGCGAGCAGTACTTC.

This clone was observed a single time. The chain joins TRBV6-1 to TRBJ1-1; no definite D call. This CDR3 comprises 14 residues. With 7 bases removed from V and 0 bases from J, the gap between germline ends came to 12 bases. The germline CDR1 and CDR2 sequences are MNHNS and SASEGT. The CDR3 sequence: CASNTGLMNTEAFF. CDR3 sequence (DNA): TGTGCCAGCAACACGGGATTGATGAACACTGAAGCTTTCTTT.

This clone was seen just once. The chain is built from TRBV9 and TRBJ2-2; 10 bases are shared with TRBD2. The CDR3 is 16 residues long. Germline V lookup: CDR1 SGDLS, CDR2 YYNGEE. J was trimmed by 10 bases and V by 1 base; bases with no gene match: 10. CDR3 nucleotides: TGTGCCAGCAGCGTATCAGGAGCGGGGGGGCCAATGGAGCTGTTTTTT. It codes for CASSVSGAGGPMELFF. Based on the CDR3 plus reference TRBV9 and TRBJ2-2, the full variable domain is DSGVTQTPKHLITATGQRVTLRCSPRSGDLSVYWYQQSLDQGLQFLIQYYNGEERAKGNILERFSAQQFPDLHSELNLSSLELGDSALYFCASSVSGAGGPMELFFGEGSRLTVL.

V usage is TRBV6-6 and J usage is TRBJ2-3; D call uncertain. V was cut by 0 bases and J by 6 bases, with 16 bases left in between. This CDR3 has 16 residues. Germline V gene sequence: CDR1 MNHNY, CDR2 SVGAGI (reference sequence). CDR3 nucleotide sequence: TGTGCCAGCAGTTACTCGGTAGGCTTTTCTACGGATACGCAGTATTTT. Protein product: CASSYSVGFSTDTQYF.

CDR3 sequence: CASSFGQDGETQYF. CDR3 DNA sequence: TGTGCCAGCAGTTTCGGGCAGGATGGGGAGACCCAGTACTTC. The rearrangement links TRBV28 to TRBJ2-5; no definite D call. The CDR3 contains 14 residues. The V end lost 3 bases, the J end lost 5 bases, and 13 bases lay between the germline ends. Germline V CDR1 and CDR2: MDHEN, SYDVKM.

CDR3 sequence (DNA): TGTGCCAGCACCCTGAGCTGGCAGGGTGATTCACCCCTCCACTTT. Translation gives CASTLSWQGDSPLHF. The rearrangement joins TRBV27 to TRBJ1-6, with a possible D match to TRBD1 (5 bases). CDR1 is MNHEY, CDR2 SMNVEV, per germline (reference sequence). The CDR3 loop spans 15 amino acids. Trimming left V 7 bases short and J 8 bases short, with 18 bases between.

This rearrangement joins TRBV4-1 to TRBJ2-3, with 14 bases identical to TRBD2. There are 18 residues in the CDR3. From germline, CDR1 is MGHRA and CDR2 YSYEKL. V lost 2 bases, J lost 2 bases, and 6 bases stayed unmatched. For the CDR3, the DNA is TGCGCCAGCAGCCAACCACCGGGACTAGCGGGGGACACAGATACGCAGTATTTT. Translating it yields CASSQPPGLAGDTDTQYF.

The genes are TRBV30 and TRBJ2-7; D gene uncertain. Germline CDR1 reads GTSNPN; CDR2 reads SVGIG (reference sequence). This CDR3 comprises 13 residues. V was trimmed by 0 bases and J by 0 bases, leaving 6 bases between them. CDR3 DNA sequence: TGTGCCTGGAGTGTATACAGCTCCTACGAGCAGTACTTC. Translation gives CAWSVYSSYEQYF.

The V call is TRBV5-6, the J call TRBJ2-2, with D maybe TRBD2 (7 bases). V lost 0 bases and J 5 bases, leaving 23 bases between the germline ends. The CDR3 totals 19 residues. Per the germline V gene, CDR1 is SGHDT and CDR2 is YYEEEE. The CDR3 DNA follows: TGTGCCAGCAGCTTGGATCGACTCTGGGGGCTGGGAGGGACCGGGGAGCTGTTTTTT. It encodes CASSLDRLWGLGGTGELFF.

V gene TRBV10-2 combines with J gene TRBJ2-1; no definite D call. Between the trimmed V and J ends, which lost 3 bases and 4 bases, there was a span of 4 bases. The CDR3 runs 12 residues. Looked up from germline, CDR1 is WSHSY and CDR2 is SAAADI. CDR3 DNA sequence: TGCGCCAGCAGTGACGTTTACAATGAGCAGTTCTTC. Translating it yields CASSDVYNEQFF.

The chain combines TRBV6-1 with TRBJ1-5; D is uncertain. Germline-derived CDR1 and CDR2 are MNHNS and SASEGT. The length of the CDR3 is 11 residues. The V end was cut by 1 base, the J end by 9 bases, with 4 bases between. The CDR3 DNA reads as TGTGCCAGCAGTGAAGGTGGGCCCCAGCATTTT. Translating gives CASSEGGPQHF.

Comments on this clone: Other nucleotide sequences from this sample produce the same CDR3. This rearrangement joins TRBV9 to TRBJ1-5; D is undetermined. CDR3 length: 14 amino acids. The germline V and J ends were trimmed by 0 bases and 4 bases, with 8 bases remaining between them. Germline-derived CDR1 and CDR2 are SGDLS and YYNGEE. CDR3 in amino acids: CASSVDGFNQPQHF. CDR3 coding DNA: TGTGCCAGCAGCGTAGATGGTTTTAATCAGCCCCAGCATTTT. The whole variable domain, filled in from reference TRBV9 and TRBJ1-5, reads DSGVTQTPKHLITATGQRVTLRCSPRSGDLSVYWYQQSLDQGLQFLIQYYNGEERAKGNILERFSAQQFPDLHSELNLSSLELGDSALYFCASSVDGFNQPQHFGDGTRLSIL.

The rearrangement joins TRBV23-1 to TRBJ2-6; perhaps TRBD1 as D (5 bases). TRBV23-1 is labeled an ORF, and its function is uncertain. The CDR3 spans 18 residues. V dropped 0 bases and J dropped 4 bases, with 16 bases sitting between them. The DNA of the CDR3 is TGCGCCAGCAGTCAATCCGCAGGGTTAGTAGGAGGGGCCAACGTCCTGACTTTC. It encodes CASSQSAGLVGGANVLTF.

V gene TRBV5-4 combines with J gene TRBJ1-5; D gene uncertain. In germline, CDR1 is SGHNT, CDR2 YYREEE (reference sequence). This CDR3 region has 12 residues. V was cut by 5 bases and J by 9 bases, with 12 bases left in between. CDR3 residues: CASSEDGGPQHF. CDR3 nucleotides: TGTGCCAGCAGTGAGGATGGAGGGCCCCAGCATTTT.

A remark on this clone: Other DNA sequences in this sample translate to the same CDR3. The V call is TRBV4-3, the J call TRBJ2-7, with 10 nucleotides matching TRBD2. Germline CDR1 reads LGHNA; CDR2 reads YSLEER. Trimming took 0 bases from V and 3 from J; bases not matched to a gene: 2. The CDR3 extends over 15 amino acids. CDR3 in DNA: TGCGCCAGCAGCCAAGACTTAGCGGGAGGCTACGAGCAGTACTTC. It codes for CASSQDLAGGYEQYF.

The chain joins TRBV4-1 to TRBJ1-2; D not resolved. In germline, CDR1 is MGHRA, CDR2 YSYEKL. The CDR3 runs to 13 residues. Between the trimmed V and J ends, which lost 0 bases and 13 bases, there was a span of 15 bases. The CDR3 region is CASSQDEALGRTF. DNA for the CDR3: TGCGCCAGCAGCCAAGATGAGGCACTAGGACGCACCTTC.

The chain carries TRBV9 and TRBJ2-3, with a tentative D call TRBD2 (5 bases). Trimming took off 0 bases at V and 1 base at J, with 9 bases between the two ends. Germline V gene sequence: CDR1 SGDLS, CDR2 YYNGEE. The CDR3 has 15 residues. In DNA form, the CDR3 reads TGTGCCAGCAGCGTAGGGCCCGGGGGCACAGATACGCAGTATTTT. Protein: CASSVGPGGTDTQYF.

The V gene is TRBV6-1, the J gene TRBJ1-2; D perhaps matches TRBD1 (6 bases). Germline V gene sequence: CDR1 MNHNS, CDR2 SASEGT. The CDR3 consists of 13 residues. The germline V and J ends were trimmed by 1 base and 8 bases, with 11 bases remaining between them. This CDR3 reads CASSEGAGVGYTF. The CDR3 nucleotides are TGTGCCAGCAGTGAAGGGGCAGGGGTCGGCTACACCTTC.

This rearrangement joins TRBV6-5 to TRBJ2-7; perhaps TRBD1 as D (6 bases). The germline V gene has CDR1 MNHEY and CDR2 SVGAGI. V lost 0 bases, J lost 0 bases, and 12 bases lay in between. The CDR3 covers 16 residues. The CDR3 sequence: CASSYSTGQYSYEQYF. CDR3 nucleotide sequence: TGTGCCAGCAGTTACTCGACTGGACAGTACTCCTACGAGCAGTACTTC.

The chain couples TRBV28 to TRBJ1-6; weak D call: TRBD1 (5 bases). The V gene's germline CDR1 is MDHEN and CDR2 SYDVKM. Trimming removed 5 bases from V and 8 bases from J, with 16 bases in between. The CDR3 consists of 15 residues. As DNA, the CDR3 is TGTGCCAGCAGTCTCAACGCAGGGACTCATTCACCCCTCCACTTT. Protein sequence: CASSLNAGTHSPLHF.

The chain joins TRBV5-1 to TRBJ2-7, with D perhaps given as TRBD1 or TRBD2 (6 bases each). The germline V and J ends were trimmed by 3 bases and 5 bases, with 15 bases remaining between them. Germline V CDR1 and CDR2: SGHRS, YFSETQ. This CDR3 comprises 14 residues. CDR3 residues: CASSSRGGLDEQYF. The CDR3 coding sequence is TGCGCCAGCAGCTCCCGAGGGGGGCTTGACGAGCAGTACTTC. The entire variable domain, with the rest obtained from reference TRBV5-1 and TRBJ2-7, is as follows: KAGVTQTPRYLIKTRGQQVTLSCSPISGHRSVSWYQQTPGQGLQFLFEYFSETQRNKGNFPGRFSGRQFSNSRSEMNVSTLELGDSALYLCASSSRGGLDEQYFGPGTRLTVT.

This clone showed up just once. The DNA of the CDR3 is TGTGCCAGCAGCGTAGAGGATGCCCAGGGTGTGGCGACTGAAGCTTTCTTT. This codes for CASSVEDAQGVATEAFF. The chain is built from TRBV9 and TRBJ1-1; the D gene is possibly TRBD1 (5 bases). Germline CDR1 reads SGDLS; CDR2 reads YYNGEE. V lost 0 bases and J lost 5, with 20 bases in between. This CDR3 has 17 amino acids.

The chain's CDR3 is CASSPKGGEALDDSPLHF. The DNA for the CDR3 is TGTGCCAGCAGCCCCAAGGGGGGGGAGGCCCTTGACGATTCACCCCTCCACTTT. The chain carries TRBV11-2 and TRBJ1-6; perhaps TRBD1 as D (6 bases). Germline V CDR1 and CDR2: SGHAT, FQNNGV. This CDR3 contains 18 residues. Between the trimmed V and J ends, which lost 5 bases and 8 bases, there was a span of 25 bases.

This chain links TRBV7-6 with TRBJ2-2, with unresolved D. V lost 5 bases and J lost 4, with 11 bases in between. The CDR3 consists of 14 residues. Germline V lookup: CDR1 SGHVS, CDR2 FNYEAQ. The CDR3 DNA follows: TGTGCCAGCAGCCTCCCCCAGCGCACCGGGGAGCTGTTTTTT. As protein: CASSLPQRTGELFF.

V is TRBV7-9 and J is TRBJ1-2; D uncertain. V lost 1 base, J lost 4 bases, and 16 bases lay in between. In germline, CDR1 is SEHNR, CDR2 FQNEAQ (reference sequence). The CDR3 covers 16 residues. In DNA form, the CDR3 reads TGTGCCAGCAGCTTAGATAGCTGGGAGGGCGGCTATGGCTACACCTTC. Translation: CASSLDSWEGGYGYTF.

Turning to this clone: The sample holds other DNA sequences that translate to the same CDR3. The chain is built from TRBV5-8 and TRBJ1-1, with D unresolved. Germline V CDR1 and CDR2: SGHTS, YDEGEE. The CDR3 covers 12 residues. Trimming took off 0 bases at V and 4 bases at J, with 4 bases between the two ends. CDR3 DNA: TGTGCCAGCAGCTTGGTGGTCACTGAAGCTTTCTTT. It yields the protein CASSLVVTEAFF.

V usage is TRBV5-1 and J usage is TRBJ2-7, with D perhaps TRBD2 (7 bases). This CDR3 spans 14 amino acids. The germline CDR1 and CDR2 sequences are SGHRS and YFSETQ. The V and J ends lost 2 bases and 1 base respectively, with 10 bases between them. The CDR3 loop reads CASSFRGASYEQYF. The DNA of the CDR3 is TGCGCCAGCAGCTTTCGGGGGGCGTCCTACGAGCAGTACTTC.